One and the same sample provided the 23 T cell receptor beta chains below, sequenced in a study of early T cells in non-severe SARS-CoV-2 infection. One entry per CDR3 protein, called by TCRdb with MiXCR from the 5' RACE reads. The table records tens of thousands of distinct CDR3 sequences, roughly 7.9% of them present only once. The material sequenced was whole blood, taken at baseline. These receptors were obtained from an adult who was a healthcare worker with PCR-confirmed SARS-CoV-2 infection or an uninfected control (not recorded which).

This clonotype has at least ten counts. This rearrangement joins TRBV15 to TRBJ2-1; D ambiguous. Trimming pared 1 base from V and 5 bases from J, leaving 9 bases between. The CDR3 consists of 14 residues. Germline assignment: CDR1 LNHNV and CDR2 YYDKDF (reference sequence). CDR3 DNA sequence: TGTGCCACCAGCAGAGGGGGATGGGACAATGAGCAGTTCTTC. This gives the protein CATSRGGWDNEQFF.

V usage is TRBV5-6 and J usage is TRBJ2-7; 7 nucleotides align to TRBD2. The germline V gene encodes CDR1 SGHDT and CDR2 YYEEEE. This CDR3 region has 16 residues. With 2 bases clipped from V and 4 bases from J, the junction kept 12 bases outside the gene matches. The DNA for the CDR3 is TGTGCCAGCAGCTTCAGACCTAGCGGCCCTGGTTACGAGCAGTACTTC. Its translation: CASSFRPSGPGYEQYF.

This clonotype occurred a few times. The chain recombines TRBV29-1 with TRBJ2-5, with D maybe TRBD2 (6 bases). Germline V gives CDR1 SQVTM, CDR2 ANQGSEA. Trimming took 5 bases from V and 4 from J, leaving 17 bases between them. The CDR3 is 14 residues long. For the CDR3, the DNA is TGCAGCGTTCTCGGGGAGGAGGAGGGAGAGACCCAGTACTTC. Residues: CSVLGEEEGETQYF.

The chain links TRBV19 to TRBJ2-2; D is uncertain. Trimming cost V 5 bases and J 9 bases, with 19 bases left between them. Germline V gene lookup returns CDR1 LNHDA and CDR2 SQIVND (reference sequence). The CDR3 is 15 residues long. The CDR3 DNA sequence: TGTGCCAGTAGTTTAACCGGCCCTCCGGGCCGGGAGCTGTTTTTT. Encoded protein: CASSLTGPPGRELFF. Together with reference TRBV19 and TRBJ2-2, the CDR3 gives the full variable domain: DGGITQSPKYLFRKEGQNVTLSCEQNLNHDAMYWYRQDPGQGLRLIYYSQIVNDFQKGDIAEGYSVSREKKESFPLTVTSAQKNPTAFYLCASSLTGPPGRELFFGEGSRLTVL.

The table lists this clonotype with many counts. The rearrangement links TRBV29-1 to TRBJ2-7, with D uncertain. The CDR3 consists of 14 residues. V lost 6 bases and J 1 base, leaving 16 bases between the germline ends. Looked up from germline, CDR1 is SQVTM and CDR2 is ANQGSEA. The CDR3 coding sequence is TGCAGCGTCGCCCCCGACTTGCGTTCCTACGAGCAGTACTTC. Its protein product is CSVAPDLRSYEQYF.

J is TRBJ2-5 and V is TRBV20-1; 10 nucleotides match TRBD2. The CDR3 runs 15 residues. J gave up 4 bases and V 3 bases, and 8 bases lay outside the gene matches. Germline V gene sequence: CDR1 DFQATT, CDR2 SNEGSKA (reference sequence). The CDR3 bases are TGCAGTGCTAGGGGAGCGGGGGGGCTCGGAGAGACCCAGTACTTC. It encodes CSARGAGGLGETQYF.

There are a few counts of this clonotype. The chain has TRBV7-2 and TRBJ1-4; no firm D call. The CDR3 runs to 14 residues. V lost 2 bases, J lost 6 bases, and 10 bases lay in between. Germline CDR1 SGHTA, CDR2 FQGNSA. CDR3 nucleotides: TGTGCCAGCAGCTTAATTCCAGGATATGAAAAACTGTTTTTT. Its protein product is CASSLIPGYEKLFF.

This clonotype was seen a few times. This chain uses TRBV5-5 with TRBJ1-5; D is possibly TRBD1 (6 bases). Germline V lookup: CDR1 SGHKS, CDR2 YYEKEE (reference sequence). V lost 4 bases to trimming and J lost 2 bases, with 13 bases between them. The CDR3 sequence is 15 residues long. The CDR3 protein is CASSVKGGGNQPQHF. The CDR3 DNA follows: TGTGCCAGCAGCGTGAAGGGGGGAGGCAATCAGCCCCAGCATTTT.

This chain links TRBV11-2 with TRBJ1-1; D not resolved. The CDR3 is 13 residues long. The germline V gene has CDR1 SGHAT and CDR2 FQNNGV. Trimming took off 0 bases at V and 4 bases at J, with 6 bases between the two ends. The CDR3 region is CASSLEVGTEAFF. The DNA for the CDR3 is TGTGCCAGCAGCTTAGAAGTGGGCACTGAAGCTTTCTTT.

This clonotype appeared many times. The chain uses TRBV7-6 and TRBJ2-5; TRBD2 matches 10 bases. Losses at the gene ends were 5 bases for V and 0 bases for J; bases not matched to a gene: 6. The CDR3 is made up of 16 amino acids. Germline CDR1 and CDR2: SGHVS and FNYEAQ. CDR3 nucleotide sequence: TGTGCCAGCAGCCCACAAGCGGGGGGGTACCAAGAGACCCAGTACTTC. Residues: CASSPQAGGYQETQYF.

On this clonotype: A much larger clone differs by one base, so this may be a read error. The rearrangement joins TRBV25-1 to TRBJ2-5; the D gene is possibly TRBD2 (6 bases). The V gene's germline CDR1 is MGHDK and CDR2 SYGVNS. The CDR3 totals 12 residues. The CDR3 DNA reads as TGTGCCAGCAGTGAATACCGGGAGACCCAGAACTTC. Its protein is CASSEYRETQNF.

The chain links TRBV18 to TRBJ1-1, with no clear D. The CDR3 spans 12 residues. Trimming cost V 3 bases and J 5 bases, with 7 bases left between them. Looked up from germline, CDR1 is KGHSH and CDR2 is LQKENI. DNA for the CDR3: TGTGCCAGCTCACCTGGGGTGACTGAAGCTTTCTTT. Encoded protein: CASSPGVTEAFF. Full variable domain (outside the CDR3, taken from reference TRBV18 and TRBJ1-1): NAGVMQNPRHLVRRRGQEARLRCSPMKGHSHVYWYRQLPEEGLKFMVYLQKENIIDESGMPKERFSAEFPKEGPSILRIQQVVRGDSAAYFCASSPGVTEAFFGQGTRLTVV.

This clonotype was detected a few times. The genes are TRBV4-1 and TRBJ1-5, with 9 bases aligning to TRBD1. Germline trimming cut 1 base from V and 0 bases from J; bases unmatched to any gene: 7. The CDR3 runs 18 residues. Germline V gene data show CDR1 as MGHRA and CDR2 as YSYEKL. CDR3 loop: CASSQGGGTGLSNQPQHF. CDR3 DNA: TGCGCCAGCAGCCAAGGAGGTGGGACAGGGCTTAGCAATCAGCCCCAGCATTTT.

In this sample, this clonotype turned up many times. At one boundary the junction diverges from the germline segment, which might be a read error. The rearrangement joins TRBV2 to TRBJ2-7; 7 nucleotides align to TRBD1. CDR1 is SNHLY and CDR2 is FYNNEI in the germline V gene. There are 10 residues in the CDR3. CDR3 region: CASSGDRVWF. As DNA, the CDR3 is TGTGCCAGCAGTGGGGACAGAGTGTGGTTC. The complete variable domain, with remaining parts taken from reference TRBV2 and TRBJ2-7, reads EPEVTQTPSHQVTQMGQEVILRCVPISNHLYFYWYRQILGQKVEFLVSFYNNEISEKSEIFDDQFSVERPDGSNFTLKIRSTKLEDSAMYFCASSGDRVWFGPGTRLTVT.

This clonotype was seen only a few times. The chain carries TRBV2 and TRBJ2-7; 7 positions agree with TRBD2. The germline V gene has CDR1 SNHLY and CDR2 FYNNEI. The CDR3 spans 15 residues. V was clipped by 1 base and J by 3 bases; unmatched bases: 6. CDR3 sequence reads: CASSEGQGGNYEQYF. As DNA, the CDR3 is TGTGCCAGCAGTGAAGGTCAGGGAGGGAACTACGAGCAGTACTTC. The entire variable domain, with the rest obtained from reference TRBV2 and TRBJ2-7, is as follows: EPEVTQTPSHQVTQMGQEVILRCVPISNHLYFYWYRQILGQKVEFLVSFYNNEISEKSEIFDDQFSVERPDGSNFTLKIRSTKLEDSAMYFCASSEGQGGNYEQYFGPGTRLTVT.

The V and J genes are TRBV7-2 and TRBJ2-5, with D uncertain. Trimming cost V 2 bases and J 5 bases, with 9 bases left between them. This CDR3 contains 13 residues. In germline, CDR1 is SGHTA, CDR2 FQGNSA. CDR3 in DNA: TGTGCCAGCAGCTTATTGTCCGGGGAGACCCAGTACTTC. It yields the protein CASSLLSGETQYF.

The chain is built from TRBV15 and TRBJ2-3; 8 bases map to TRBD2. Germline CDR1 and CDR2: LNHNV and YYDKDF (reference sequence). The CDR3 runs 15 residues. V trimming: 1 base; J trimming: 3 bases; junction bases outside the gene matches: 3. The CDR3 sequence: CATSRARGGTDTQYF. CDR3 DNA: TGTGCCACCAGCAGAGCCCGGGGGGGAACAGATACGCAGTATTTT. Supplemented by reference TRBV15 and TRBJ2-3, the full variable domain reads DAMVIQNPRYQVTQFGKPVTLSCSQTLNHNVMYWYQQKSSQAPKLLFHYYDKDFNNEADTPDNFQSRRPNTSFCFLDIRSPGLGDTAMYLCATSRARGGTDTQYFGPGTRLTVL.

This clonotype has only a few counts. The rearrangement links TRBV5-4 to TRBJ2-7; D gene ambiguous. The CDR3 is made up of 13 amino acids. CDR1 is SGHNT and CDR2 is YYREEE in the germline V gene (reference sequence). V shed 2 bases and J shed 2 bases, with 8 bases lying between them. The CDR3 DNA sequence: TGTGCCAGCAGCTTTGGGCAGACCTACGAGCAGTACTTC. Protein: CASSFGQTYEQYF.

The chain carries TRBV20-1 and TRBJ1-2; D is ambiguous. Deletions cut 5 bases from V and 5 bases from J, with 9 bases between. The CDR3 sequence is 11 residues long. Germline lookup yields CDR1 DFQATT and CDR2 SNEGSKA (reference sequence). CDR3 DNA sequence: TGCAGTGCTGCGCGCCCTTATGGCTACACCTTC. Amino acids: CSAARPYGYTF.

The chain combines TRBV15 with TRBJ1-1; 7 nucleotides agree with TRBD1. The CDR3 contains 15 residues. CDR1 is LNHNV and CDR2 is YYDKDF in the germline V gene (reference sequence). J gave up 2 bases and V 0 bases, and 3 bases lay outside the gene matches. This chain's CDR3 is CATSREKGANTEAFF. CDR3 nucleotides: TGTGCCACCAGCAGAGAAAAGGGGGCAAACACTGAAGCTTTCTTT.

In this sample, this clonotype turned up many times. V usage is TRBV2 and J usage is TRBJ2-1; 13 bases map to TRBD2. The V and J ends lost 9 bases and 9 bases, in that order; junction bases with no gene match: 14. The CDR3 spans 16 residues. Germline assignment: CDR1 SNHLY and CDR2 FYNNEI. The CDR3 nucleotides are TGTGCCAGGTCCGCCTGGGGGACTAGCGGGATCAGTGAGCAGTTCTTC. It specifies CARSAWGTSGISEQFF.

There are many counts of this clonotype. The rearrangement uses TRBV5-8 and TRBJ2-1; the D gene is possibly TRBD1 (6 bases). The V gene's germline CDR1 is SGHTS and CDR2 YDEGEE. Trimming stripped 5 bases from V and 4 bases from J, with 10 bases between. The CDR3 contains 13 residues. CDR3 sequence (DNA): TGTGCCAGCAGACTGGACAGATACAATGAGCAGTTCTTC. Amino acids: CASRLDRYNEQFF. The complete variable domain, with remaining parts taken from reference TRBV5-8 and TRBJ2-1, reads EAGVTQSPTHLIKTRGQQATLRCSPISGHTSVYWYQQALGLGLQFLLWYDEGEERNRGNFPPRFSGRQFPNYSSELNVNALELEDSALYLCASRLDRYNEQFFGPGTRLTVL.

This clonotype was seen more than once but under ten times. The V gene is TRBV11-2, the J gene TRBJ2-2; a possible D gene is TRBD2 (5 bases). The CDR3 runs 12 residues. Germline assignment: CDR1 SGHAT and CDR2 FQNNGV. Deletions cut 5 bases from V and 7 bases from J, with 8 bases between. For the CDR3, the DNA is TGTGCCAGCAGCCTGGGAGTCGGGGAGCTGTTTTTT. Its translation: CASSLGVGELFF.